This T cell receptor beta chain came from a study of vaccination effects on CD4 cells after COVID-19 (dated by TCRdb to between 2021 and 2023). Background on the whole study: Participants received two doses of either the BNT162b2 or the mRNA-1273 mRNA SARS-CoV-2 vaccine. SARS-CoV-2 spike-specific CD4+ TCR repertoires were compared before and after mRNA vaccination in COVID-19 convalescent patients and in infection-naive vaccine recipients. The Oncomine TCR Beta short-read assay on an Illumina iSeq 100 was used to sequence cultures from other donors in the study. A total of nine to ten COVID-19 convalescent patients and a handful of SARS-CoV-2-naive healthy vaccine recipients were included in the full study.

The method behind the library was the immunoSEQ multiplex PCR assay. TCR beta CDR3 sequencing was performed on DNA from the cultured, isolated CD4+ T cells. The source study handled its data this way. The analysis removed non-productive TCR sequences, trimmed reads to the CDR3 region, and retained only CDR3s that were 7 or more amino acids long. The MANAFEST web app was used to pick out antigen-specific clonotypes by comparing their expansion in peptide wells with that in reference cultures. Positive clones required FDR<0.05 expansion versus reference and all other wells, odds ratio above 5, and frequency above 0.1% in two replicate wells. A clonotype was defined as cross-reactive if the clonotype was significantly expanded both in SARS-CoV-2 spike wells and in at least one common cold coronavirus spike condition. CDR3 similarity was assessed by Levenshtein distance with the stringdist R package, and unrooted trees were built with ape in R 3.6.1. The source is immuneACCESS, and TCRdb retained only in-frame sequences with V and J called. Part of the clones is not carried over; for the studies checked, unresolved V genes explain less than half of this, and the remainder is unexplained. The DNA was the basis for D and trimming; V, J and clone size are from that table. This sample comprises 74,000 or so clones, under 90% of them detected only once. The ten largest clonotypes hold less than 15% of the sample.

General conclusions and limits of the study: In healthy vaccine recipients, vaccine-induced clones were almost all SARS-CoV-2 mono-reactive, with only 1 of 255 cross-reactive with common cold coronaviruses. The study was limited by a small number of convalescent patients and lacked early post-infection timepoints. Clones induced by infection and clones induced by vaccination both contracted markedly at late timepoints after vaccination, which fits with T cell responses waning over time.

CDR1 and CDR2 are read off the germline V gene as MGHRA and YSYEKL. The junction carries 13 bases between V and J, which are trimmed by 7 bases and 1 base respectively. The CDR3 runs 14 residues from the cysteine to the phenylalanine. Kept here is only the CDR3 DNA, which spans 42 bases and is read in frame from base 1. In the ViraFEST assay, PBMC were stimulated with viral peptide pools, and TCR sequencing was then used to find antigen-specific CD4+ T cell clonotypes based on their expansion. After around eleven days of culture, CD4+ T cells were isolated with the EasySep CD4+ T cell isolation kit. Healthy vaccine recipients had no prior SARS-CoV-2 infection, confirmed by negative nucleocapsid antibodies before and after vaccination. Two million PBMC per well were cultured in IMDM with around 5% human AB serum, 10 IU/ml IL-2 and gentamicin, plus 10 ug/ml peptides. Half of the culture medium was replaced with fresh IL-2-containing medium on days 3 and 7. Unless noted otherwise, every peptide stimulation condition was cultured in triplicate wells. Using Ficoll-Paque Plus gradient centrifugation, PBMC were separated from whole blood and then either used fresh or cryopreserved at -140C. The overlapping peptide pools covered the spike proteins of SARS-CoV-2 and of the common cold coronaviruses HCoV-NL63, HCoV-OC43 and HCoV-229E. The QIAamp micro DNA kit was used to extract genomic DNA from the cultured CD4+ T cells.

About this clone: Its antigen is still unknown. The record has no base qualities; no much larger clone is one base away.

The sequence came from a human donor who received a COVID-19 vaccine. The sample in question was CD4+ T cells from PBMCs cultured with SARS-CoV-2 spike peptides, obtained before COVID-19 vaccination. In the paper's terms, the cell subset or site label means: SARS-CoV-2 spike overlapping peptide pool stimulation. The chain links TRBV4-1 with TRBJ1-1, with the D gene call left open. The DNA sequence is as follows: TGCGCCAGCAACGGGAGGACGGAGAACACTGAAGCTTTCTTT. This yields the protein CASNGRTENTEAFF.